This is a list of T cell receptor beta chains from one sample in a study of OX40 agonist ivuxolimab in advanced cancers. TCRdb keeps only in-frame clones here, not all; method: immunoSEQ multiplex PCR. The repertoire consists of 70,000 to 95,000 clones, with 80% to 85% occurring once and the leading ten covering 1.1%. The sequences come from CD4+ or CD8+ T cells sorted from blood, collected in a trial of the OX40 agonist ivuxolimab. These receptors were obtained from an adult with an advanced solid tumor such as melanoma, head and neck, liver or kidney cancer. Each CDR3 is given without its conserved first and last residue.

TRBJ2-1,TRBV7-2,ASSLALAGEQQF
TRBJ2-3,TRBV5-1,ASSLSVSTDTQY
TRBJ2-1,TRBV5-1,ASSAGQGNEQF
TRBJ1-1,TRBV11-1,ASSLVGPNTEAF
TRBJ1-5,TRBV18,ASSPNGPGDNQPQH
TRBJ2-4,TRBV19,ASKTGTSTLNQY
TRBJ2-7,TRBV6-5,ASSLALADTYEQY
TRBJ2-1,TRBV28,ASSGPKNNEQF
TRBJ1-4,TRBV12-2,ASRRKTGSNEKLF
TRBJ2-2,TRBV7-8,ASSSTTGSNGELF
TRBJ1-2,TRBV5-4,ASLTTGAGGYT